These 16 T cell receptor beta chains came from one sample sequenced in a study of graft-versus-host responses after intestinal transplantation. Only in-frame clones appear in the TCRdb table, and some are missing; sequencing was by immunoSEQ multiplex PCR. The sample includes about 21,000 clones, approximately 92% seen only once; the top ten take 4.5% to 5.5%. The sample was PBMCs, taken more than 62 days after intestinal transplantation. These receptors were collected from a human patient who received an intestinal transplant, so some T cells may come from the graft donor.

The table lists this clone with a count of one. This chain links TRBV29-1 with TRBJ2-5, with TRBD1 matching 7 bases. The CDR3 has 13 residues. The trim removed 3 bases at V and 7 bases at J, leaving 8 bases unmatched. Germline V gene data show CDR1 as SQVTM and CDR2 as ANQGSEA. The CDR3 DNA follows: TGCAGCGTTGATACAGGGGACGAGGGGACCCAGTACTTC. Protein sequence: CSVDTGDEGTQYF. The whole variable domain, remainder taken from reference TRBV29-1 and TRBJ2-5, is SAVISQKPSRDICQRGTSLTIQCQVDSQVTMMFWYRQQPGQSLTLIATANQGSEATYESGFVIDKFPISRPNLTFSTLTVSNMSPEDSSIYLCSVDTGDEGTQYFGPGTRLLVL.

The chain uses TRBV5-1 and TRBJ1-4; D is unresolved. V gave up 4 bases and J gave up 8 bases, with 12 bases separating them. The length of the CDR3 is 13 residues. The germline V gene has CDR1 SGHRS and CDR2 YFSETQ. The CDR3 sequence is CASSERGFEKLFF. The CDR3 nucleotides are TGCGCCAGCAGCGAGCGGGGATTCGAAAAACTGTTTTTT.

This clone was found once. The chain recombines TRBV7-2 with TRBJ2-1, with D perhaps matching TRBD1 or TRBD2 (5 bases each). The V gene's germline CDR1 is SGHTA and CDR2 FQGNSA. The CDR3 totals 14 residues. The V gene lost 5 bases and the J gene lost 7 bases, with 15 bases spanning the gap. Written as DNA, the CDR3 is TGTGCCAGCAGCCCATGGGACGGGGATAATGAGCAGTTCTTC. This sequence encodes CASSPWDGDNEQFF.

The genes are TRBV30 and TRBJ1-1; D perhaps matches TRBD1 (5 bases). The ends were cut back, 5 bases at V and 5 bases at J, with 24 bases in the middle. This CDR3 is built from 16 residues. Germline assignment: CDR1 GTSNPN and CDR2 SVGIG (reference sequence). The CDR3 spells CAWSPGYQGRWTEAFF. In nucleotides, the CDR3 is TGTGCCTGGTCCCCGGGGTATCAGGGAAGATGGACTGAAGCTTTCTTT.

This clone was seen a handful of times. The J gene is TRBJ1-1, the V gene TRBV30, with a possible D match to TRBD1 (6 bases). The V and J ends lost 2 bases and 3 bases respectively, with 16 bases between them. Germline V lookup: CDR1 GTSNPN, CDR2 SVGIG (reference sequence). This CDR3 has 15 residues. The CDR3 nucleotides read TGTGCCTGGAGTCGAGGCGGGGGCTGGGACACTGAAGCTTTCTTT. Its protein is CAWSRGGGWDTEAFF.

The rearrangement joins TRBV29-1 to TRBJ1-2; 7 bases match TRBD1. V trimming: 4 bases; J trimming: 7 bases; junction bases outside the gene matches: 9. The germline V gene has CDR1 SQVTM and CDR2 ANQGSEA. The CDR3 spans 13 residues. The CDR3: CSVGDRVLGGYTF. The CDR3 DNA follows: TGCAGCGTTGGAGACAGGGTACTCGGTGGCTACACCTTC.

J is TRBJ2-7 and V is TRBV19; D ambiguous. This CDR3 contains 14 residues. Germline assignment: CDR1 LNHDA and CDR2 SQIVND (reference sequence). The V gene lost 10 bases and the J gene lost 4 bases, with 20 bases spanning the gap. CDR3 loop: CANLGRPCPYEQYF. The CDR3 DNA reads TGTGCCAATCTTGGACGGCCTTGCCCGTACGAGCAGTACTTC.

The V call is TRBV27, the J call TRBJ1-1, with 7 bases identical to TRBD1. With V trimmed by 0 bases and J by 4 bases, 2 bases remained unmatched. CDR3 length: 14 residues. Germline assignment: CDR1 MNHEY and CDR2 SMNVEV (reference sequence). This chain's CDR3 is CASSLSRTGTEAFF. In DNA form, the CDR3 reads TGTGCCAGCAGTTTATCTCGGACAGGCACTGAAGCTTTCTTT.

The V gene is TRBV27, the J gene TRBJ1-4, with D perhaps matching TRBD1 (5 bases). Germline CDR1 and CDR2: MNHEY and SMNVEV (reference sequence). The CDR3 covers 15 residues. V lost 1 base to trimming and J lost 1 base, with 7 bases between them. Here the CDR3 reads CASSLWGLTNEKLFF. In nucleotides, the CDR3 is TGTGCCAGCAGTTTATGGGGGTTAACTAATGAAAAACTGTTTTTT.

V usage is TRBV25-1 and J usage is TRBJ2-3; D is uncertain. V was cut by 8 bases and J by 2 bases, with 11 bases left in between. The germline CDR1 and CDR2 sequences are MGHDK and SYGVNS. The CDR3 is 13 residues long. DNA for the CDR3: TGTGCCAGCGAGGTGGACGTCACAGATACGCAGTATTTT. Translated: CASEVDVTDTQYF.

This clone was counted a single time. V is TRBV7-9 and J is TRBJ1-1; 8 bases align to TRBD1. The length of the CDR3 is 16 residues. V dropped 3 bases and J dropped 7; count of bases not matched to a gene: 13. The germline V gene encodes CDR1 SEHNR and CDR2 FQNEAQ (reference sequence). The CDR3 bases are TGTGCCAGCAGCTTTAGGGCCGGGACAGGCTGGAGTGAAGCTTTCTTT. Amino acid sequence: CASSFRAGTGWSEAFF.

The chain joins TRBV22-1 to TRBJ1-2. TRBV22-1 is a known pseudogene. CDR3 length: 11 residues. The CDR3 spells CPGSETYGYTF. The CDR3 DNA follows: TGTCCTGGGAGCGAGACCTATGGCTACACCTTC.

The chain has TRBV11-2 and TRBJ2-1; no definite D call. CDR1 is SGHAT, CDR2 FQNNGV, per germline. This CDR3 spans 15 amino acids. V shed 3 bases and J shed 8 bases, with 17 bases lying between them. In nucleotides, the CDR3 is TGTGCCAGCAGCTTCGGTGGGCCCGAAGGCTATGAGCAGTTCTTC. Translated: CASSFGGPEGYEQFF.

The chain uses TRBV6-1 and TRBJ2-1, with 9 positions matching TRBD1. V shed 2 bases, J shed 4 bases, and the junction held 6 bases outside the gene matches. This CDR3 is built from 16 residues. Germline values: CDR1 MNHNS, CDR2 SASEGT. CDR3 residues: CASSEYLGQGYNEQFF. The CDR3 DNA sequence: TGTGCCAGCAGTGAATATTTAGGACAGGGGTACAATGAGCAGTTCTTC.

This chain joins TRBV6-5 and TRBJ1-5; D gene uncertain. This CDR3 has 14 amino acids. V was shortened by 2 bases and J by 2 bases, with 7 bases between the two germline ends. The germline gives CDR1 MNHEY, CDR2 SVGAGI. CDR3: CASSYRDGNQPQHF. CDR3 bases: TGTGCCAGCAGTTACAGGGATGGCAATCAGCCCCAGCATTTT.

This clone was counted once. The chain recombines TRBV19 with TRBJ2-1; 8 nucleotides line up with TRBD1. The CDR3 totals 16 residues. J lost 4 bases, V lost 6 bases, and 11 bases had no gene match. Germline CDR1 reads LNHDA; CDR2 reads SQIVND (reference sequence). The CDR3 DNA is TGTGCCAGTAGCATACGGACAGGGTTTTCTTACAATGAGCAGTTCTTC. This translates into CASSIRTGFSYNEQFF.